This T cell receptor beta chain was sequenced for a study of shared T cell receptors in the human thymus. There are 16 residues in the CDR3. Germline-derived CDR1 and CDR2 are SNHLY and FYNNEI. V lost 5 bases, J lost 7 bases, and 21 bases lay in between. Data came from immunoSEQ multiplex PCR; TCRdb stores just in-frame clones and leaves some out. Of roughly 710,000 clones in the sample, around 85% were seen once. These data were also reused for a study on human thymus T cells. From that paper: As related research reported, thymic repertoires overlapped highly among unrelated individuals.

The V call is TRBV2, the J call TRBJ2-4; tentatively, D is TRBD2 (6 bases). Sequenced sample: thymocytes. The source of this sequence is a girl in the first two years of life with a congenital heart defect. The CDR3 DNA reads TGTGCCAGCAGTCCTGGGACTTCTCCCGGGTTGAACATTCAGTACTTC. It codes for CASSPGTSPGLNIQYF.